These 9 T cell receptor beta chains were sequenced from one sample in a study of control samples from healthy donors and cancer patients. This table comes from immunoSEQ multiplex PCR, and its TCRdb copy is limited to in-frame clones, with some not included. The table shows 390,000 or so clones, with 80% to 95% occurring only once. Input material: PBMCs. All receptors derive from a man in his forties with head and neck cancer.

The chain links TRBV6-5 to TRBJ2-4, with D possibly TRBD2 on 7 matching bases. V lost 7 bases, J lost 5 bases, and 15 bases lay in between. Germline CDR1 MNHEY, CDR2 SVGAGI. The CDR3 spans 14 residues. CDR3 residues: CASTLTGGQNIQYF. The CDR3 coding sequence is TGTGCCAGCACCCTAACCGGGGGGCAAAACATTCAGTACTTC.

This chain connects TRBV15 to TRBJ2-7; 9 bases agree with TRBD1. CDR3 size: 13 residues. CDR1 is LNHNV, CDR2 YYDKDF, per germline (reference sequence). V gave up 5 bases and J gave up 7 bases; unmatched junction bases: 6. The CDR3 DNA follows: TGTGCCACCAGCCCGGACAGGGGTGGAGAGCAGTACTTC. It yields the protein CATSPDRGGEQYF.

DNA of the CDR3: TGTGCCAGCAGCTTAGCCAGGGCCAAGGGATTAGAGACCCAGTACTTC. This gives the protein CASSLARAKGLETQYF. V gene TRBV7-6 combines with J gene TRBJ2-5; tentatively, D is TRBD1 (5 bases). The CDR3 extends over 16 amino acids. V was shortened by 0 bases and J by 4 bases, with 15 bases between the two germline ends. Germline-derived CDR1 and CDR2 are SGHVS and FNYEAQ.

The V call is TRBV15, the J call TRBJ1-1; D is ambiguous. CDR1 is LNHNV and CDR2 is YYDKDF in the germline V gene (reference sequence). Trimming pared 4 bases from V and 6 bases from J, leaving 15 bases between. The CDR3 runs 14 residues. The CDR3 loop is CATSNQEGLPEAFF. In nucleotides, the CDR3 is TGTGCCACCAGCAACCAGGAAGGTCTTCCTGAAGCTTTCTTT.

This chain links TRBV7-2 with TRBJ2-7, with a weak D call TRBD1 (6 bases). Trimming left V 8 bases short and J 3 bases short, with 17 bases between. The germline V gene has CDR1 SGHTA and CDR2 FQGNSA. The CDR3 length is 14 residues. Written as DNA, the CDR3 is TGTGCCAGCCAAAGCGGACAGACCGACTACGAGCAGTACTTC. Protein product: CASQSGQTDYEQYF.

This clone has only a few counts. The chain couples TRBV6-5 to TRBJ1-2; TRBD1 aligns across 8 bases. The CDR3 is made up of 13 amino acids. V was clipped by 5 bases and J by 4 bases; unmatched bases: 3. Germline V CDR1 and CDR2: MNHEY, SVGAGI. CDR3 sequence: CASSNGQGYGYTF. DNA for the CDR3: TGTGCCAGCAGTAACGGACAGGGCTATGGCTACACCTTC.

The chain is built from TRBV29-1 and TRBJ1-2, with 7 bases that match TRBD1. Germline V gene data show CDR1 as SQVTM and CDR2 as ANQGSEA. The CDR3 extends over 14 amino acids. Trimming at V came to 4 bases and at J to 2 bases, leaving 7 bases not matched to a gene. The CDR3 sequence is CSVGPGTANYGYTF. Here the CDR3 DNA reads TGCAGCGTTGGGCCGGGGACAGCCAACTATGGCTACACCTTC.

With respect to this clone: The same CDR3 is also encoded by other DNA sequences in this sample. The CDR3 DNA reads TGTGCCAGCAGCTTGGGTCCCGGAGGGGAAGAGACCCAGTACTTC. This encodes CASSLGPGGEETQYF. The rearrangement joins TRBV5-5 to TRBJ2-5; possibly TRBD2 for D (6 bases). CDR1 SGHKS and CDR2 YYEKEE come from the germline V gene (reference sequence). V lost 0 bases to trimming and J lost 3 bases, with 12 bases between them. This CDR3 has 15 residues.

The CDR3 sequence is CASSRTAPSSDGYTF. For the CDR3, the DNA is TGTGCCAGCTCGCGGACAGCACCTAGTTCGGATGGCTACACCTTC. V gene TRBV18 combines with J gene TRBJ1-2; TRBD1 is a possible D gene (6 bases). Germline values: CDR1 KGHSH, CDR2 LQKENI. The germline V and J ends were trimmed by 6 bases and 6 bases, with 20 bases remaining between them. The CDR3 loop spans 15 amino acids.